This T cell receptor (beta chain) was sequenced in a study of Ad26.COV2.S vaccination and SARS-CoV-2 variants. Germline CDR1 reads SNHLY; CDR2 reads FYNNEI. V gave up 6 bases and J gave up 7 bases; unmatched junction bases: 9. The CDR3 extends over 14 amino acids. Only one count was recorded for this clone. Profiling relied on immunoSEQ multiplex PCR, and the TCRdb table lists in-frame clones only, not all of them. Here the sample spans some 350,000 clones, about 90% being singletons. V is TRBV2 and J is TRBJ1-2; 9 bases match TRBD1. The sequencing here drew on peripheral blood, taken after recovery from COVID-19. This receptor was identified in a human donor who had recovered from COVID-19. This CDR3 is CASRLTGGEAGYTF. The CDR3 DNA follows: TGTGCCAGCAGACTTACAGGGGGCGAGGCTGGCTACACCTTC.